One and the same sample provided the 12 T cell receptor beta chains below, sequenced in a study of CD8 T cells in Susac syndrome (dated by TCRdb to about 2019). The library was produced with the immunoSEQ multiplex PCR assay. RNA was extracted using the RNeasy kit, and roughly 0.5 to 1 ug of the RNA was reverse transcribed with random hexamers. TCRdb redid the processing of the public reads, applying fastp at Q25 and MiXCR, and retained in-frame beta chains. Identical CDR3 proteins give one entry, which carries the most common genes and DNA. For this sample there are some 450,000 distinct CDR3 sequences; approximately 85% appear just once. More than 0.09% of the sample is taken by the ten largest. Sequenced input: CD8+ T cells from PBMCs. The receptors originated from a human donor with multiple sclerosis.

The chain employs TRBV4-2 and TRBJ2-1; D uncertain. This CDR3 comprises 15 residues. With 1 base removed from V and 3 bases from J, the gap between germline ends came to 10 bases. Germline assignment: CDR1 LGHNA and CDR2 YNFKEQ. Here the CDR3 DNA reads TGTGCCAGCAGCCAAGTCGGGCTTGACTACAATGAGCAGTTCTTC. This translates into CASSQVGLDYNEQFF.

The CDR3 here is CAINRDRGPGRTYEQYF. The CDR3 DNA follows: TGTGCCATAAACCGGGACAGGGGACCTGGAAGGACCTACGAGCAGTACTTC. This sequence joins TRBV28 and TRBJ2-7; 10 bases match TRBD1. The CDR3 has 17 residues. V shed 10 bases, J shed 2 bases, and the junction held 17 bases outside the gene matches. Germline V gene data show CDR1 as MDHEN and CDR2 as SYDVKM.

V is TRBV6-5 and J is TRBJ2-2; 8 bases map to TRBD1. The trim removed 5 bases at V and 9 bases at J, leaving 5 bases unmatched. Germline V gene data show CDR1 as MNHEY and CDR2 as SVGAGI. The CDR3 consists of 13 residues. CDR3 sequence reads: CASSHGQGRELFF. The CDR3 DNA follows: TGTGCCAGCAGTCACGGACAGGGAAGGGAGCTGTTTTTT.

The chain carries TRBV6-5 and TRBJ2-7; TRBD1 agrees at 10 bases. Unmatched junction bases numbered 1, after V lost 2 bases and J lost 6 bases. Germline V gene sequence: CDR1 MNHEY, CDR2 SVGAGI. The CDR3 has 13 residues. The chain's CDR3 is CASSYGTGAEQYF. The CDR3 nucleotides read TGTGCCAGCAGTTACGGGACAGGGGCCGAGCAGTACTTC.

The chain has TRBV5-1 and TRBJ1-1; weak D call: TRBD1 (6 bases). The CDR3 has 15 residues. Germline V gives CDR1 SGHRS, CDR2 YFSETQ. The V gene lost 4 bases and the J gene lost 1 base, with 14 bases spanning the gap. The CDR3 here is CASSTKQGANTEAFF. The CDR3 bases are TGCGCCAGCAGCACAAAACAGGGTGCGAACACTGAAGCTTTCTTT.

The chain uses TRBV19 and TRBJ1-2; D not resolved. The CDR3 is 11 residues long. The germline V gene has CDR1 LNHDA and CDR2 SQIVND (reference sequence). V was trimmed by 6 bases and J by 1 base, leaving 3 bases between them. The CDR3: CASSVNYGYTF. Here the CDR3 DNA reads TGTGCCAGTAGCGTTAACTATGGCTACACCTTC.

This clonotype was recorded only once. The genes are TRBV7-9 and TRBJ1-5; TRBD1 aligns across 7 bases. CDR1 is SEHNR, CDR2 FQNEAQ, per germline (reference sequence). V gave up 5 bases and J gave up 6 bases; unmatched junction bases: 10. CDR3 length: 15 residues. CDR3 residues: CASSQETGIGQPQHF. The DNA of the CDR3 is TGTGCCAGCAGCCAGGAGACAGGGATTGGTCAGCCCCAGCATTTT.

The chain employs TRBV12-3 or TRBV12-4 and TRBJ2-7; D call uncertain. This CDR3 spans 13 amino acids. V was shortened by 3 bases and J by 3 bases, with 9 bases between the two germline ends. CDR3 bases: TGTGCCAGCAGTTTGACCAGGCTCTACGAGCAGTACTTC. This codes for CASSLTRLYEQYF.

A single count supports this clonotype. This chain connects TRBV21-1 to TRBJ1-3; the D call of TRBD1 is as the table states it, not checked on the DNA. TRBV21-1 is assigned pseudogene status. This CDR3 has 16 amino acids. The CDR3 loop is CASLLFSRWTGNTIYF. CDR3 coding DNA: TGTGCCAGTCTACTCTTCTCCCGGTGGACTGGAAACACCATATATTTT.

The chain is built from TRBV27 and TRBJ2-2, with D unresolved. Germline values: CDR1 MNHEY, CDR2 SMNVEV (reference sequence). The CDR3 is 15 amino acids. V lost 3 bases to trimming and J lost 3 bases, with 11 bases between them. This CDR3 is CASSLGRRDTGELFF. CDR3 nucleotides: TGTGCCAGCAGTTTGGGCAGGCGCGACACCGGGGAGCTGTTTTTT.

This clonotype has a single count. This sequence joins TRBV19 and TRBJ1-1, with D tentatively TRBD1 (5 bases). The CDR3 spans 11 residues. V was clipped by 6 bases and J by 11 bases, with 13 bases between them. Germline V lookup: CDR1 LNHDA, CDR2 SQIVND (reference sequence). CDR3 bases: TGTGCCAGTAGCCCGGGGCCGCGGGCTTTCTTT. It translates to CASSPGPRAFF.

The chain recombines TRBV7-6 with TRBJ2-7; TRBD2 matches at 7 bases. CDR1 SGHVS and CDR2 FNYEAQ come from the germline V gene. With V trimmed by 2 bases and J by 6 bases, 7 bases remained unmatched. The CDR3 runs 14 residues. The CDR3 spells CASSLSTGGPEQYF. The CDR3 region has the DNA TGTGCCAGCAGCTTATCGACGGGAGGTCCCGAGCAGTACTTC. The full variable domain, rest sourced from reference TRBV7-6 and TRBJ2-7, is GAGVSQSPRYKVTKRGQDVALRCDPISGHVSLYWYRQALGQGPEFLTYFNYEAQQDKSGLPNDRFSAERPEGSISTLTIQRTEQRDSAMYRCASSLSTGGPEQYFGPGTRLTVT.